Below, one T cell receptor (beta chain) is given with its context. Its antigen is still unknown. The data belong to a study of chemoradiotherapy in HPV16-positive cancers. Study-level points and caveats: Better recurrence-free survival went with HPV-responsive T-cell expansion in HPV16-positive patients. Candidate HPV-specific clones and E7-related TCR motifs grew in tumor during treatment.

Assay used: immunoSEQ multiplex PCR; TCRdb lists only in-frame clones, some missing. This table has some 12,000 clones, 70% to 80% appearing once. The CDR3 covers 15 residues. The V and J ends lost 2 bases and 2 bases respectively, with 12 bases between them. From germline, CDR1 is MDHEN and CDR2 SYDVKM. The sequence came from a human donor with HPV-associated anogenital cancer. The chain has TRBV28 and TRBJ2-5; D remains unclear. This sample was obtained from a patient who underwent chemoradiotherapy. CDR3 sequence: CASSLAPAAQETQYF. The CDR3 DNA sequence: TGTGCCAGCAGTTTAGCCCCGGCAGCGCAAGAGACCCAGTACTTC.